Sequencing of this T cell receptor (beta chain) was carried out in a study of OX40 agonist ivuxolimab in advanced cancers. Study results and caveats: Undetermined was the antigen specificity of the expanded peripheral T cells.

TCRdb's table, derived via immunoSEQ multiplex PCR, lists solely in-frame clones and lacks some. The sample yields fewer than 35,000 clones, around 74% seen once. The germline CDR1 and CDR2 sequences are SGHDT and YYEEEE. V was shortened by 4 bases and J by 10 bases, with 20 bases between the two germline ends. This CDR3 has 15 amino acids. About this clone: Its antigen remains unidentified.

V and J are TRBV5-6 and TRBJ1-4, with TRBD1 as a possible D gene (6 bases). The clonotype comes from an adult with an advanced solid tumor such as melanoma, head and neck, liver or kidney cancer. The sequencing here drew on CD4+ or CD8+ T cells sorted from blood, taken in a trial of the OX40 agonist ivuxolimab. The CDR3 nucleotides are TGTGCCAGCAGCGTGTCGGGACAACGGGCCGTAAAACTGTTTTTT. Protein product: CASSVSGQRAVKLFF.